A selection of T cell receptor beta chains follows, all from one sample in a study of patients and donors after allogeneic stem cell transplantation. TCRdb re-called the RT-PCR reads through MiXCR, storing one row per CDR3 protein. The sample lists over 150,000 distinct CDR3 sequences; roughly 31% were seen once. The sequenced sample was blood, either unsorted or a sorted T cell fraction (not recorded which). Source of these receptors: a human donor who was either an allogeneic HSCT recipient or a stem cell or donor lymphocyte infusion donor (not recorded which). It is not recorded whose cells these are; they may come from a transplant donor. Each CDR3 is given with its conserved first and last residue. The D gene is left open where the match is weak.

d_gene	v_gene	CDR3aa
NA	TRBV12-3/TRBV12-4	CASSQEETQYF
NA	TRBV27	CASLRARGPYEQYF
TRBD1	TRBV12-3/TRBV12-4	CASGRTGLLYEQYF
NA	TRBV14	CAILTGNTIYF
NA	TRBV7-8	CASSSHRGNTIYF
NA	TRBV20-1	CSAEGVAKNIQYF
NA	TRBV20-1	CSARATGRERDTQYF
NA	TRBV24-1	CATSDFPRGSSYNEQFF
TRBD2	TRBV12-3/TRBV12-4	CASSWIGTTKETQYF
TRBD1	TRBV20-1	CSASIRTGEAFF
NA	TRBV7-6	CASSLRDSLLYEQYF
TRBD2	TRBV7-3	CASSPKRGRLAYNEQFF
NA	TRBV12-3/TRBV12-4	CASSPGFTEQFF
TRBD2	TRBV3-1	CASSPSSGSSNEQFF
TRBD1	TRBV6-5	CASSYSPQGASYGYTF
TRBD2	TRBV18	CASSPRGRMSYEQYF
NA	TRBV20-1	CSARGQFSNQPQHF
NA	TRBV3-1	CASSQALGVGYTF
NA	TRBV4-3	CASSQAPPSPKNIQYF
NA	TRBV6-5	CASSYLTGSNEKLFF
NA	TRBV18	CASSPSRQLTETQYF
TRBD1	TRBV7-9	CASSLGRESSGQKPNYGYTF
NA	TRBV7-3	CASSSPTEGNTIYF
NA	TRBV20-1	CSVAASTDTQYF
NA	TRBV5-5	CASSLWVEPGELFF
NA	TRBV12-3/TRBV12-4	CASSRGAGTYGYTF
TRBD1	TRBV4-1	CASSQRQPGQSNTGELFF
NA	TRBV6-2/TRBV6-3	CASTRAPLHTDTQYF
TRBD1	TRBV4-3	CASSLRDRAFEKLFF
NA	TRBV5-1	CASSSRGDNTGELFF
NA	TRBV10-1	CASSESGIGEQFF
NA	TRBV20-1	CSASSGGTDIQYF
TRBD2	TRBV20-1	CSARGPAGAYNEQFF
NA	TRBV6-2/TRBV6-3	CASSYSKELIRVWNEKLFF
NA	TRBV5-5	CASSQGRLRDLLWDTQYF
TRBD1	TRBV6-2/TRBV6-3	CASSGPGQGNFRTTEAFF
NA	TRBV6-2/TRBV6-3	CASSYRVWEQFF
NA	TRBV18	CASSPQPGTADTQYF
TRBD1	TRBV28	CASSLGDSLSPLRLGYTF
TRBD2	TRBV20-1	CSAWGLAGYEQFF